The T cell receptor beta chain under discussion was sequenced for a study of cytomegalovirus exposure and HLA in healthy donors. Study observations and caveats: Upon later analysis, HLA-associated TCR beta chains proved more clonally expanded than other, equally common chains. Information on immune exposure was restricted to one variable (CMV serostatus).

PCR primers comprised 60 Vbeta and 13 Jbeta primers. Using immunoSEQ multiplex PCR, the repertoire was profiled, and TCRdb retains in-frame clones only, with some absent. The sample holds 110,000 to 150,000 clones, roughly 80% seen once. About this clone: Its antigen remains unidentified.

Looked up from germline, CDR1 is KGHSH and CDR2 is LQKENI. V was clipped by 6 bases and J by 4 bases; unmatched bases: 6. CDR3 length equals 14 residues. Sequenced material: PBMCs. This receptor was taken from a middle-aged woman in good health and CMV-seronegative. The chain carries TRBV18 and TRBJ2-5; TRBD1 aligns across 9 bases. CDR3 nucleotide sequence: TGTGCCAGCTCGGCCCGGGACAGGGCAGAGACCCAGTACTTC. This codes for CASSARDRAETQYF.